Below, 24 T cell receptor beta chains from the same sample are listed, as sequenced in a study of OX40 agonist ivuxolimab in advanced cancers. The library was prepared using the immunoSEQ multiplex PCR assay. TCRdb stores this immuneACCESS table with in-frame sequences only. Part of the clones is absent; in the studies checked, under half of the shortfall reflects unresolved V genes, and no reason is known for the rest. The sample table records about 21,000 clones; around 82% of these occur just once. The ten largest clones add up to 30% of the sample. The material was CD4+ or CD8+ T cells sorted from blood, obtained in a trial of the OX40 agonist ivuxolimab. These receptor sequences come from an adult with an advanced solid tumor such as melanoma, head and neck, liver or kidney cancer.

This clone has a handful of counts. The rearrangement links TRBV11-2 to TRBJ2-7; TRBD1 might be the D (6 bases). The V gene's germline CDR1 is SGHAT and CDR2 FQNNGV. V shed 4 bases and J shed 2 bases, with 15 bases lying between them. The CDR3 is 15 residues long. The CDR3 sequence: CASSSQWGPTYEQYF. The DNA for the CDR3 is TGTGCCAGCAGCTCCCAGTGGGGGCCCACCTACGAGCAGTACTTC.

This chain joins TRBV6-5 and TRBJ1-4, with D hard to call. The V and J ends lost 6 bases and 4 bases respectively, with 12 bases between them. Germline CDR1 reads MNHEY; CDR2 reads SVGAGI. The CDR3 is 14 residues long. CDR3 sequence: CASRRAEVNEKLFF. The CDR3 DNA follows: TGTGCCAGCAGACGCGCAGAAGTTAATGAAAAACTGTTTTTT.

V usage is TRBV12-5 and J usage is TRBJ2-3; no clear D gene. This CDR3 is built from 15 residues. Germline-derived CDR1 and CDR2 are LGHNT and FRNRAP. The V and J ends lost 1 base and 3 bases respectively, with 11 bases between them. The CDR3 region has the DNA TGTGCTAGTGGTTTGGGGCAGGTGGAGACAGATACGCAGTATTTT. This gives the protein CASGLGQVETDTQYF.

This rearrangement joins TRBV6-5 to TRBJ1-1, with 7 bases lining up with TRBD1. The CDR3 is 16 amino acids. Germline V gene lookup returns CDR1 MNHEY and CDR2 SVGAGI. V gave up 2 bases and J gave up 0 bases; unmatched junction bases: 6. As DNA, the CDR3 is TGTGCCAGCAGTTACCGGGACAGCCGAATGAACACTGAAGCTTTCTTT. Its translation: CASSYRDSRMNTEAFF.

The V gene is TRBV27, the J gene TRBJ2-2, with D possibly matching TRBD2 (6 bases). Trimming took off 1 base at V and 1 base at J, with 13 bases between the two ends. The CDR3 contains 17 residues. The germline gives CDR1 MNHEY, CDR2 SMNVEV (reference sequence). CDR3 DNA sequence: TGTGCCAGCAGTTTATATTCCGGGACTTTGAACACCGGGGAGCTGTTTTTT. Translated, it gives CASSLYSGTLNTGELFF.

The chain carries TRBV11-2 and TRBJ2-7, with 9 positions matching TRBD1. This CDR3 contains 17 residues. The germline V gene encodes CDR1 SGHAT and CDR2 FQNNGV. J was trimmed by 1 base and V by 0 bases; bases with no gene match: 7. CDR3 coding DNA: TGTGCCAGCAGCTTAGAGGACAGGGGATTTCCTTCCTACGAGCAGTACTTC. It translates to CASSLEDRGFPSYEQYF.

The rearrangement links TRBV7-2 to TRBJ1-4, with 11 bases aligning to TRBD1. V lost 1 base, J lost 3 bases, and 10 bases stayed unmatched. CDR1 SGHTA and CDR2 FQGNSA come from the germline V gene. The CDR3 covers 19 residues. CDR3 sequence: CASSLGSLGQGAANEKLFF. The CDR3 DNA reads as TGTGCCAGCAGCTTAGGCTCGCTAGGACAGGGGGCTGCTAATGAAAAACTGTTTTTT.

The chain recombines TRBV9 with TRBJ2-5; 10 bases agree with TRBD2. CDR1 is SGDLS, CDR2 YYNGEE, per germline. J lost 5 bases, V lost 0 bases, and 13 bases had no gene match. This CDR3 has 18 residues. The CDR3 nucleotides read TGTGCCAGCAGCGTAGACCCCTGGCCTAGCGGGAGTAGGGAGACCCAGTACTTC. It specifies CASSVDPWPSGSRETQYF.

This clone was recorded once. The gene calls are TRBV10-1 and TRBJ2-1; 7 bases agree with TRBD1. V was clipped by 2 bases and J by 6 bases; unmatched bases: 13. The CDR3 is 17 amino acids. Germline loops: CDR1 WNHNN, CDR2 SYGVQD (reference sequence). In DNA, the CDR3 is TGCGCCAGCAGTGAGACGAGGACAGGCCCCCGGGGCAATGAGCAGTTCTTC. The encoded protein is CASSETRTGPRGNEQFF.

The genes are TRBV6-1 and TRBJ2-7, with D possibly called TRBD1 or TRBD2 (5 bases each). The germline CDR1 and CDR2 sequences are MNHNS and SASEGT. The CDR3 is made up of 12 amino acids. Trimming left V 7 bases short and J 6 bases short, with 13 bases between. The CDR3 DNA sequence: TGTGCCAGCACTCCGGGGCCGGGCGAGCAGTACTTC. It encodes CASTPGPGEQYF.

This clone came up a few times. CDR3 sequence reads: CASRAAGYYEQYF. DNA of the CDR3: TGTGCCAGTAGGGCGGCAGGGTACTACGAGCAGTACTTC. V is TRBV27 and J is TRBJ2-7, with a tentative D call TRBD1 (5 bases). The length of the CDR3 is 13 residues. Looked up from germline, CDR1 is MNHEY and CDR2 is SMNVEV (reference sequence). V lost 9 bases and J lost 3, with 15 bases in between.

The chain employs TRBV19 and TRBJ2-7; the D gene is possibly TRBD2 (5 bases). V was shortened by 5 bases and J by 0 bases, with 8 bases between the two germline ends. The CDR3 has 13 residues. Germline CDR1 LNHDA, CDR2 SQIVND (reference sequence). This CDR3 reads CASSEGSSYEQYF. The CDR3 bases are TGTGCCAGTAGTGAGGGTAGCTCCTACGAGCAGTACTTC.

The V and J genes are TRBV7-3 and TRBJ2-1; 8 bases match TRBD1. This CDR3 comprises 16 residues. V was clipped by 4 bases and J by 6 bases; unmatched bases: 11. Germline CDR1 is SGHTA and CDR2 is FQGTGA. The CDR3 DNA follows: TGTGCCAGCAGCTCGAGACAGGGGCCTCCGAGCAATGAGCAGTTCTTC. Translated: CASSSRQGPPSNEQFF.

The chain joins TRBV11-1 to TRBJ2-7; 8 nucleotides align to TRBD2. There are 14 residues in the CDR3. V was clipped by 2 bases and J by 6 bases; unmatched bases: 6. CDR1 and CDR2 from the germline V gene are SGHAT and FQDESV (reference sequence). The CDR3 nucleotides read TGTGCCAGCAGCTTATCCAGCGGGAGTAGCGAGCAGTACTTC. Amino acids: CASSLSSGSSEQYF.

The CDR3: CATRAGGDYNEQFF. CDR3 nucleotide sequence: TGTGCCACACGCGCGGGCGGGGACTACAATGAGCAGTTCTTC. The genes are TRBV6-6 and TRBJ2-1; perhaps TRBD2 as D (6 bases). Between the trimmed V and J ends, which lost 10 bases and 3 bases, there was a span of 16 bases. CDR3 length: 14 amino acids. In germline, CDR1 is MNHNY, CDR2 SVGAGI (reference sequence).

This clone was seen a single time. The rearrangement links TRBV30 to TRBJ2-6, with TRBD1 matching 9 bases. This CDR3 region has 18 residues. CDR1 GTSNPN and CDR2 SVGIG come from the germline V gene (reference sequence). V lost 2 bases to trimming and J lost 1 base; unmatched junction nucleotides: 9. For the CDR3, the DNA is TGTGCCTGGAGTAAGGACAGGGGCTTTTCTTCTGGGGCCAACGTCCTGACTTTC. Its translation: CAWSKDRGFSSGANVLTF.

The chain joins TRBV19 to TRBJ1-1, with D maybe TRBD1 (5 bases). There are 13 residues in the CDR3. V was trimmed by 5 bases and J by 3 bases, leaving 10 bases between them. From germline, CDR1 is LNHDA and CDR2 SQIVND (reference sequence). CDR3 residues: CASSADSYTEAFF. The CDR3 bases are TGTGCCAGTAGTGCCGACAGTTACACTGAAGCTTTCTTT. The whole variable domain, filled in from reference TRBV19 and TRBJ1-1, reads DGGITQSPKYLFRKEGQNVTLSCEQNLNHDAMYWYRQDPGQGLRLIYYSQIVNDFQKGDIAEGYSVSREKKESFPLTVTSAQKNPTAFYLCASSADSYTEAFFGQGTRLTVV.

The chain employs TRBV19 and TRBJ2-7, with TRBD1 identical over 7 bases. CDR1 and CDR2 from the germline V gene are LNHDA and SQIVND (reference sequence). V gave up 4 bases and J gave up 2 bases; unmatched junction bases: 5. The CDR3 spans 14 residues. CDR3 in amino acids: CASSNRGVTYEQYF. CDR3 nucleotides: TGTGCCAGTAGTAACAGGGGAGTGACCTACGAGCAGTACTTC.

This clone was observed once. The V and J genes are TRBV29-1 and TRBJ2-5, with D possibly TRBD1 on 5 matching bases. With the DNA end fitting TRBJ2-7 better, the J assignment may be wrong. Germline CDR1 is SQVTM and CDR2 is ANQGSEA. The CDR3 is made up of 11 amino acids. CDR3 in DNA: TGCAGCGTTCATAGGGGCTACGAGCAGTACTTC. It encodes CSVHRGYEQYF.

Comments on this clone: One end of the junction fails to match germline, which may point to a read error. This sequence joins TRBV27 and TRBJ1-2; D remains unclear. Germline V gives CDR1 MNHEY, CDR2 SMNVEV (reference sequence). The CDR3 contains 14 residues. CDR3 coding DNA: TGTGCCAGCAGTCCCACAGAAACTAACTATGGCCACACCTTC. This gives the protein CASSPTETNYGHTF.

This rearrangement joins TRBV7-9 to TRBJ1-5; perhaps TRBD1 as D (5 bases). The germline V and J ends were trimmed by 5 bases and 7 bases, with 15 bases remaining between them. CDR3 size: 14 residues. The germline CDR1 and CDR2 sequences are SEHNR and FQNEAQ (reference sequence). CDR3 nucleotides: TGTGCCAGCAGCAGAGACAGCCTAGGGCAGCCCCAGCATTTT. It is translated as CASSRDSLGQPQHF.

CDR3: CASILHGGRPGELFF. In nucleotides, the CDR3 is TGTGCCAGTATTCTTCACGGGGGGCGACCCGGGGAGCTGTTTTTT. The chain employs TRBV19 and TRBJ2-2; D might be TRBD2 (7 bases). Germline assignment: CDR1 LNHDA and CDR2 SQIVND (reference sequence). V shed 7 bases and J shed 6 bases, with 18 bases lying between them. The CDR3 covers 15 residues.

V gene TRBV6-1 combines with J gene TRBJ2-7, with D hard to call. The CDR3 length is 17 residues. Germline loops: CDR1 MNHNS, CDR2 SASEGT. The germline V and J ends were trimmed by 4 bases and 7 bases, with 26 bases remaining between them. The CDR3 coding sequence is TGTGCCAGCAGTGTCAGCACCGGCACTTCTACGATCTGGGAGCAGTACTTC. It yields the protein CASSVSTGTSTIWEQYF.

The gene calls are TRBV19 and TRBJ2-6; D is unclear. Per germline, CDR1 LNHDA and CDR2 SQIVND (reference sequence). This CDR3 region has 19 residues. V lost 5 bases and J lost 1, with 21 bases in between. The CDR3 DNA sequence: TGTGCCAGTAGTGGCCAAGACGGATTATGGTTTTCTGGGGCCAACGTCCTGACTTTC. It translates to CASSGQDGLWFSGANVLTF.